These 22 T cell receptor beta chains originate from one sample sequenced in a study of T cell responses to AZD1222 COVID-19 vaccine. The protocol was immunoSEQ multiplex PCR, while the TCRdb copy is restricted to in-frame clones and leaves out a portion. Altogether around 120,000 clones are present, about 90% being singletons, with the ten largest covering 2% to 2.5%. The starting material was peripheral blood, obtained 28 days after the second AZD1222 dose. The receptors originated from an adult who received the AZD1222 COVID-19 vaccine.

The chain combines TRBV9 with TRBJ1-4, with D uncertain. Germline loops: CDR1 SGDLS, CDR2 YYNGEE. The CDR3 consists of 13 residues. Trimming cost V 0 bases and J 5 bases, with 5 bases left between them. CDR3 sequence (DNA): TGTGCCAGCAGCGTAGCTTCCAATGAAAAACTGTTTTTT. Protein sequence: CASSVASNEKLFF.

CDR3 sequence reads: CASSSNAGHTEAFF. The CDR3 DNA follows: TGTGCCAGCAGCTCGAACGCAGGGCACACTGAAGCTTTCTTT. V gene TRBV11-2 combines with J gene TRBJ1-1; weak D call: TRBD1 (5 bases). Germline CDR1 SGHAT, CDR2 FQNNGV. The CDR3 totals 14 residues. V lost 4 bases and J lost 3, with 12 bases in between.

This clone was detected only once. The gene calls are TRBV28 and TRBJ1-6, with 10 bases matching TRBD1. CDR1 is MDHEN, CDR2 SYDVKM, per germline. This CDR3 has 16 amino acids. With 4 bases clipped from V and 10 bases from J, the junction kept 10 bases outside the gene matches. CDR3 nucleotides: TGTGCCAGCAGTTCTTTGCGGGACAGGGGATACTCACCCCTCCACTTT. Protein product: CASSSLRDRGYSPLHF.

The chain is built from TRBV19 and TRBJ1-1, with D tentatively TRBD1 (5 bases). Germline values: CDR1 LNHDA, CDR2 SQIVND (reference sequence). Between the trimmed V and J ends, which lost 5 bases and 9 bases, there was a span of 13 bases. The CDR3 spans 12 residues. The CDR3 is CASSPPRAKAFF. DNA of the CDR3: TGTGCCAGTAGTCCCCCCAGGGCAAAAGCTTTCTTT.

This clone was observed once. The CDR3 is CASSRSGRGNEQFF. In DNA form, the CDR3 reads TGTGCCAGCAGCCGTAGCGGGAGGGGTAATGAGCAGTTCTTC. The chain is built from TRBV7-3 and TRBJ2-1, with 11 nucleotides matching TRBD2. CDR3 length: 14 amino acids. Germline lookup yields CDR1 SGHTA and CDR2 FQGTGA. Losses at the gene ends were 5 bases for V and 7 bases for J; bases not matched to a gene: 4. The full variable domain, rest sourced from reference TRBV7-3 and TRBJ2-1, is GAGVSQTPSNKVTEKGKYVELRCDPISGHTALYWYRQSLGQGPEFLIYFQGTGAADDSGLPNDRFFAVRPEGSVSTLKIQRTERGDSAVYLCASSRSGRGNEQFFGPGTRLTVL.

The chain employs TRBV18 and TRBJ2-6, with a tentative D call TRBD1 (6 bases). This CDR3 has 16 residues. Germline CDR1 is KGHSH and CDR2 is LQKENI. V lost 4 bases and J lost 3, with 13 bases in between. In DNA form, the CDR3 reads TGTGCCAGCTCACTAAGGGGGTCTGTTGGGGCCAACGTCCTGACTTTC. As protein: CASSLRGSVGANVLTF.

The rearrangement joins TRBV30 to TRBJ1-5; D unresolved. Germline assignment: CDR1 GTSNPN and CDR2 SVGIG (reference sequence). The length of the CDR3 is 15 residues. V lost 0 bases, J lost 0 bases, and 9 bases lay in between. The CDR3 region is CAWSVRGGSNQPQHF. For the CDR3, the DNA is TGTGCCTGGAGTGTACGAGGCGGTAGCAATCAGCCCCAGCATTTT.

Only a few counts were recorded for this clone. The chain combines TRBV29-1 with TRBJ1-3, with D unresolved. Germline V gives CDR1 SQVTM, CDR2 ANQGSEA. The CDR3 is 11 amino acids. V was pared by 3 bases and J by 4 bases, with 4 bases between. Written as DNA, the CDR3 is TGCAGCGTTGATTCCGGAAACACCATATATTTT. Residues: CSVDSGNTIYF.

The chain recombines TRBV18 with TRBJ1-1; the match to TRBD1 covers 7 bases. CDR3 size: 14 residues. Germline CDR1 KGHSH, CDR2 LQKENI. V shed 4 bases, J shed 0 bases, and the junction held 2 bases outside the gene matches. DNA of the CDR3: TGTGCCAGCTCACAGGGACAGATGAACACTGAAGCTTTCTTT. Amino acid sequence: CASSQGQMNTEAFF.

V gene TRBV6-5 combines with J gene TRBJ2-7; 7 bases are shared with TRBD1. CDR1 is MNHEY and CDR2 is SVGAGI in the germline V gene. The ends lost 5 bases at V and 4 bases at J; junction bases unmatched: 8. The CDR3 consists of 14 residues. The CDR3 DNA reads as TGTGCCAGCAGTAACAGGGGTCCCGCATACGAGCAGTACTTC. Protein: CASSNRGPAYEQYF.

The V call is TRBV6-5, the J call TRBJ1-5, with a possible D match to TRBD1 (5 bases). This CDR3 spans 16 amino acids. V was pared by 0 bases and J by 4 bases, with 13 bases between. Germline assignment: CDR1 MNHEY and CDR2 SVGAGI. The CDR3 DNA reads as TGTGCCAGCAGTTACTCAACAAGAGGACAAAATCAGCCCCAGCATTTT. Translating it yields CASSYSTRGQNQPQHF.

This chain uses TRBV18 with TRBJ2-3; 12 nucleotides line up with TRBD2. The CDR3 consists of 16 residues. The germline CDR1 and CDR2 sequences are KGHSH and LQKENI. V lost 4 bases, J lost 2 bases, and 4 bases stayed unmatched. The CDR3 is CASSLRLAGATDTQYF. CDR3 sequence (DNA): TGTGCCAGCTCACTACGACTAGCGGGGGCCACAGATACGCAGTATTTT.

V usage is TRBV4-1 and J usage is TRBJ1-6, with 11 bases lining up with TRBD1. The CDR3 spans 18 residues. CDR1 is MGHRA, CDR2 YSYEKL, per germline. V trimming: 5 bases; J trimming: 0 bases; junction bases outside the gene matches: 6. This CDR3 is CASSVDRGRSSYNSPLHF. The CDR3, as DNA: TGCGCCAGCAGCGTGGACAGGGGGCGAAGCTCCTATAATTCACCCCTCCACTTT.

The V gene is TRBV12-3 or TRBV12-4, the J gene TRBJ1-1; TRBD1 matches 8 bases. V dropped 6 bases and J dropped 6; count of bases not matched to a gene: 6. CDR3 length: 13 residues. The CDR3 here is CASSSTGAAEAFF. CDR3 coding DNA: TGTGCCAGCAGCTCGACAGGGGCGGCTGAAGCTTTCTTT.

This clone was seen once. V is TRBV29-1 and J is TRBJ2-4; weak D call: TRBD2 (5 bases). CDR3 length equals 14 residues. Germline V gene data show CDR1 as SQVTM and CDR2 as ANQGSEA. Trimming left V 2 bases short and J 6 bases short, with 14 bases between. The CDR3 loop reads CSVEWLVGRNIQYF. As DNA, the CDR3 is TGCAGCGTTGAATGGCTTGTGGGGAGAAACATTCAGTACTTC.

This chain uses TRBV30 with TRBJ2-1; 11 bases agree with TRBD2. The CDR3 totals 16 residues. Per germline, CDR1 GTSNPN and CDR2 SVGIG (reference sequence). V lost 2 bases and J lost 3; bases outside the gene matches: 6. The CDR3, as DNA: TGTGCCTGGAGTTTAGAACTAGCGGGAGTCTACAATGAGCAGTTCTTC. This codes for CAWSLELAGVYNEQFF.

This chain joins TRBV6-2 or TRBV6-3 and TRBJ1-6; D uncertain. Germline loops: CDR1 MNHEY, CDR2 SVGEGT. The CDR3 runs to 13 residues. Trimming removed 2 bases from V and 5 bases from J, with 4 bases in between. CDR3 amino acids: CASSYRDNSPLHF. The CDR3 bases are TGTGCCAGCAGTTACAGGGATAATTCACCCCTCCACTTT.

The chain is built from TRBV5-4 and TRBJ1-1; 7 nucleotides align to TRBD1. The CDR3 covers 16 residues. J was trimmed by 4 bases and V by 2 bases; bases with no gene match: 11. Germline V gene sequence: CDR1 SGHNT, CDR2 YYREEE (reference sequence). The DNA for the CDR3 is TGTGCCAGCAGCTTAATACAGGGGAGTTGGGGCACTGAAGCTTTCTTT. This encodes CASSLIQGSWGTEAFF.

The CDR3 DNA is TGTGCCAGCAGCAACGGGGGGGGAGGGCCGGTCACAGATACGCAGTATTTT. Translated, it gives CASSNGGGGPVTDTQYF. The chain is built from TRBV21-1 and TRBJ2-3; TRBD2 is taken as the D call from the table, unchecked against the DNA. TRBV21-1 is an annotated pseudogene. This CDR3 has 17 amino acids.

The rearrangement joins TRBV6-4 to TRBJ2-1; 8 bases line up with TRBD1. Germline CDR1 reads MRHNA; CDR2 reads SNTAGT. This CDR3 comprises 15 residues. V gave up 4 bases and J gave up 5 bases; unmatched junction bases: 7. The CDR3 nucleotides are TGTGCCAGCAGTGTTGACAGGGGTCCGAACAATGAGCAGTTCTTC. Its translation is CASSVDRGPNNEQFF.

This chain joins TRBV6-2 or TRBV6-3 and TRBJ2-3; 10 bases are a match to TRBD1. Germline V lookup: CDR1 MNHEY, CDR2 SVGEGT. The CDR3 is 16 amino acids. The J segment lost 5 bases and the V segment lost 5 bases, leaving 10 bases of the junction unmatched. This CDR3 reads CASSLAGDRGIDTQYF. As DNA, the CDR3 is TGTGCCAGCAGTCTTGCTGGGGACAGGGGAATAGATACGCAGTATTTT.

The CDR3 nucleotides read TGTGCCAGCACCCTATCTAAACGGGGAAACACTGAAGCTTTCTTT. Translated, it gives CASTLSKRGNTEAFF. The chain has TRBV28 and TRBJ1-1; no clear D gene. The CDR3 has 15 residues. CDR1 is MDHEN, CDR2 SYDVKM, per germline. The V end lost 7 bases, the J end lost 2 bases, and 17 bases lay between the germline ends.